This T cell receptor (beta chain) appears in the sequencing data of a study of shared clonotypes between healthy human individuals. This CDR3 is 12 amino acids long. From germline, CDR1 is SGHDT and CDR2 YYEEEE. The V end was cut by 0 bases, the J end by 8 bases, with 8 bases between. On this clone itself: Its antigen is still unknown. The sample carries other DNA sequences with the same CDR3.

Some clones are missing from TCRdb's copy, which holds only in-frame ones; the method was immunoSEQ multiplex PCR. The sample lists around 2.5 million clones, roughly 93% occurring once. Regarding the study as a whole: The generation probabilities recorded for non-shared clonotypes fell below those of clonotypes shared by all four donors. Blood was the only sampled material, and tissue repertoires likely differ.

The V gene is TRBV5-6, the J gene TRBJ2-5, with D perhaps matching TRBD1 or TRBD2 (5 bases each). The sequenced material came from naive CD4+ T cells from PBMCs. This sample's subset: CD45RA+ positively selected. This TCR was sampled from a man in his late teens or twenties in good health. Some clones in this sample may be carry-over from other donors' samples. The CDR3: CASSLGGGTQYF. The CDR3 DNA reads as TGTGCCAGCAGCTTGGGTGGGGGAACCCAGTACTTC.